This T cell receptor beta chain is drawn from a study of beta chain features in type 1 diabetes. The CDR3 has 14 amino acids. Germline lookup yields CDR1 MNHEY and CDR2 SMNVEV (reference sequence). J was trimmed by 6 bases and V by 5 bases; bases with no gene match: 5. TCRB transcripts that were expressed got sequenced, as all of the isolated RNA had been reverse transcribed. The protocol was immunoSEQ multiplex PCR, while the TCRdb copy is restricted to in-frame clones and leaves out a portion. The sample has about 150,000 clones, roughly 9% seen once; the top ten hold roughly 0.72%. General study results and limits: TCRB CDR3 length was moderately but significantly reduced in all four CD4+ subsets of Type 1 diabetes patients.

As for this clone: Its specificity is not known.

Sequencing was carried out using central memory CD4+ T cells from blood. The gene calls are TRBV27 and TRBJ2-1; 9 bases agree with TRBD1. This TCR was sampled from a woman in her twenties or thirties with type 1 diabetes. This CDR3 is CASSRDRVTNEQFF. The DNA of the CDR3 is TGTGCCAGCAGTCGGGACAGGGTGACCAATGAGCAGTTCTTC.